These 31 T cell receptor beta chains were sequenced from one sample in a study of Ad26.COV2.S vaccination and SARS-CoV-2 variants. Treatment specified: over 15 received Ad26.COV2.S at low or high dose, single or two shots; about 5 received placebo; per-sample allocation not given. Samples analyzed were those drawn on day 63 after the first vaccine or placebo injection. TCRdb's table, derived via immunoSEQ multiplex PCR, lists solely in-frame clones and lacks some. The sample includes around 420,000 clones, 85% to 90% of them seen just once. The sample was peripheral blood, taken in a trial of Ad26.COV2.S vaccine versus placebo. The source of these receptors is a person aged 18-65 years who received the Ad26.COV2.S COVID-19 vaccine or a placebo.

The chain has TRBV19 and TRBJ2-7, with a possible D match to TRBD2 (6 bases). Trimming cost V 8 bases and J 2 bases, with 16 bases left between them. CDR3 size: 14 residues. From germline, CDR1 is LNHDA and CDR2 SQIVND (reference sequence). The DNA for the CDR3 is TGTGCCAGTGCCCCGGGGAGGAAGACCTACGAGCAGTACTTC. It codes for CASAPGRKTYEQYF.

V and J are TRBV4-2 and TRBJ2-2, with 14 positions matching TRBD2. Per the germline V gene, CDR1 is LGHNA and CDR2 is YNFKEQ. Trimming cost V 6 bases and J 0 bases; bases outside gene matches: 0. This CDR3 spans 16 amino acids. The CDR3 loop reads CASRTSGGANTGELFF. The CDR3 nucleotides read TGTGCCAGCAGGACTAGCGGGGGGGCGAACACCGGGGAGCTGTTTTTT.

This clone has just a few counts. CDR3: CASSAGTDHEQYF. The CDR3 bases are TGTGCCAGCAGCGCCGGGACAGACCACGAGCAGTACTTC. The chain is built from TRBV5-6 and TRBJ2-7; 7 bases match TRBD1. Germline V gene data show CDR1 as SGHDT and CDR2 as YYEEEE. CDR3 length: 13 amino acids. J gave up 5 bases and V 4 bases, and 6 bases lay outside the gene matches. Supplemented by reference TRBV5-6 and TRBJ2-7, the full variable domain reads DAGVTQSPTHLIKTRGQQVTLRCSPKSGHDTVSWYQQALGQGPQFIFQYYEEEERQRGNFPDRFSGHQFPNYSSELNVNALLLGDSALYLCASSAGTDHEQYFGPGTRLTVT.

DNA for the CDR3: TGTGCCAGCAGCGAATTACTAGCGGGCGGGGCAGATACGCAGTATTTT. Translated: CASSELLAGGADTQYF. The chain recombines TRBV6-2 or TRBV6-3 with TRBJ2-3; the match to TRBD2 covers 9 bases. Per germline, CDR1 MNHEY and CDR2 SVGEGT. V shed 6 bases, J shed 4 bases, and the junction held 11 bases outside the gene matches. This CDR3 comprises 16 residues.

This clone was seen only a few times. The CDR3, as DNA: TGTGCCAGCAAGAACAGAAACTACGAGCAGTACTTC. Amino acid sequence: CASKNRNYEQYF. The chain carries TRBV27 and TRBJ2-7; no firm D call. From germline, CDR1 is MNHEY and CDR2 SMNVEV (reference sequence). The V gene lost 7 bases and the J gene lost 3 bases, with 10 bases spanning the gap. The length of the CDR3 is 12 residues.

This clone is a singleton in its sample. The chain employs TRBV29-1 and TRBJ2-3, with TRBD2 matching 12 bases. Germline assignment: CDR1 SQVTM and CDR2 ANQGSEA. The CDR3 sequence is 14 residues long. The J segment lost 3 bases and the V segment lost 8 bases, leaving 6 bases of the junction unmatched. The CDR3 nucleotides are TGCAGCACTGGACTAGCGGGGTCTACAGATACGCAGTATTTT. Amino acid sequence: CSTGLAGSTDTQYF.

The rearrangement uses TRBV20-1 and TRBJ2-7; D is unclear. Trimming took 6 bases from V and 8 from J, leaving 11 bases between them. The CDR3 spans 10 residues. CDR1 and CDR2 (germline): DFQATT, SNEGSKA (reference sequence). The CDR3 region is CSAAPSKQYF. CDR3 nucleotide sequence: TGCAGTGCCGCCCCCAGCAAGCAGTACTTC.

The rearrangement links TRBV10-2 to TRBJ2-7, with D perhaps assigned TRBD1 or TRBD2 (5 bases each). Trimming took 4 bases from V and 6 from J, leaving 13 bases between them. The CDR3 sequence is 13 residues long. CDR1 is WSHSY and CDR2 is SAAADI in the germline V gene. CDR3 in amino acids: CASSAGLGGEQYF. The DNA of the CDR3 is TGCGCCAGCAGTGCGGGGCTGGGCGGCGAGCAGTACTTC.

The CDR3 sequence: CAWTRGGSYEQYF. The CDR3 DNA reads TGTGCCTGGACCCGGGGGGGATCCTACGAGCAGTACTTC. This sequence joins TRBV30 and TRBJ2-7; 8 bases agree with TRBD2. The CDR3 contains 13 residues. Germline V gene lookup returns CDR1 GTSNPN and CDR2 SVGIG (reference sequence). V was clipped by 4 bases and J by 1 base; unmatched bases: 3.

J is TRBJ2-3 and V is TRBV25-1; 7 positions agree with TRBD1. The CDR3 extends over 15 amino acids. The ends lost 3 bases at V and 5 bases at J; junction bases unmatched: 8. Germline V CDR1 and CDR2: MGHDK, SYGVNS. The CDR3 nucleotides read TGTGCCAGCAGTGATCCTCGACAGGGAAAAGATACGCAGTATTTT. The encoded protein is CASSDPRQGKDTQYF.

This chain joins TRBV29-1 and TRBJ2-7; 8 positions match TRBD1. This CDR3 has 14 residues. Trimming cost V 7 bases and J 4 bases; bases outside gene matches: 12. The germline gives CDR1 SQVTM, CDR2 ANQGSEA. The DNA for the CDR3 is TGCAGCGCGGAGGGCGGACAGGGCAGGTACGAGCAGTACTTC. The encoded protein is CSAEGGQGRYEQYF.

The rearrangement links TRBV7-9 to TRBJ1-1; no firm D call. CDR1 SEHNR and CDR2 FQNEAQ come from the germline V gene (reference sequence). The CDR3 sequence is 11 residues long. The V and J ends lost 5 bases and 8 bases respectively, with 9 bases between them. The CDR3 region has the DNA TGTGCCAGCAGCGTCCTGGGGGAAGCTTTCTTT. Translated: CASSVLGEAFF.

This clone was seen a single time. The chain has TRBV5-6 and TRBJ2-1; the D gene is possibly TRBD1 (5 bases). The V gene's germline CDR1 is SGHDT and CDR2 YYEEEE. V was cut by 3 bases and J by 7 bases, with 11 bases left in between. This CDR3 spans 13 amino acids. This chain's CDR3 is CASSWTPRNEQFF. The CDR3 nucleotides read TGTGCCAGCAGCTGGACACCGCGAAATGAGCAGTTCTTC.

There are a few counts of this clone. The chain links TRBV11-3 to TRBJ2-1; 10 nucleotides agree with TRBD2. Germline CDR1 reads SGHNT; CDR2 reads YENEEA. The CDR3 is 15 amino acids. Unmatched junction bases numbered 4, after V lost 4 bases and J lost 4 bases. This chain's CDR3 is CASSSGLARYNEQFF. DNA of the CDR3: TGTGCCAGCAGCTCGGGACTAGCGCGTTACAATGAGCAGTTCTTC.

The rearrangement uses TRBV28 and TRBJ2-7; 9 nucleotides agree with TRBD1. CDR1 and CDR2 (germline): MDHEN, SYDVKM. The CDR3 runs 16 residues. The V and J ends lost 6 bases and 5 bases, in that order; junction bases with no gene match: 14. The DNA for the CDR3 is TGTGCCAGCAGCCCTCCGGTTGGGACAGGGACCCACGAGCAGTACTTC. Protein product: CASSPPVGTGTHEQYF.

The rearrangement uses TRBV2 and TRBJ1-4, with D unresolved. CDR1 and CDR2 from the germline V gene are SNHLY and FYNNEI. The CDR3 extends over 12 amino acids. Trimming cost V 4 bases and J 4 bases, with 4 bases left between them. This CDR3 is CASSAYNEKLFF. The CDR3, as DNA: TGTGCCAGCAGTGCGTATAATGAAAAACTGTTTTTT.

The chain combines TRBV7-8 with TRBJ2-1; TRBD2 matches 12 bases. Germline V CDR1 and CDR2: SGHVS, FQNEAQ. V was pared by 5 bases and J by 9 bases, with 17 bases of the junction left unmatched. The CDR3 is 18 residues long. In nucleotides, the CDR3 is TGTGCCAGCAGCACGACCGGTGGACAACTAGCGGGGGGCGGTGAGCAGTTCTTC. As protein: CASSTTGGQLAGGGEQFF.

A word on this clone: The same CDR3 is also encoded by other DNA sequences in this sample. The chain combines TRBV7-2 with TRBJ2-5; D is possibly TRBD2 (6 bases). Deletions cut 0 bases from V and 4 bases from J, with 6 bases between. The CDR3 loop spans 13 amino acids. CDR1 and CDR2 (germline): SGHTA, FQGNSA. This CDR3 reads CASSLAGGETQYF. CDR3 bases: TGTGCCAGCAGCTTAGCGGGAGGAGAGACCCAGTACTTC.

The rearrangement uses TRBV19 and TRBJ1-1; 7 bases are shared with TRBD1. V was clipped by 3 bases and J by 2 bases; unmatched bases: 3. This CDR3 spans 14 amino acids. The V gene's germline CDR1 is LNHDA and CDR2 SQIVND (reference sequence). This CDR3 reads CASSMGGGNTEAFF. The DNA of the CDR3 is TGTGCCAGTAGTATGGGAGGGGGCAACACTGAAGCTTTCTTT.

Here the CDR3 reads CASSARRGDNEKLFF. In DNA, the CDR3 is TGTGCCAGCAGCGCGAGAAGGGGAGATAATGAAAAACTGTTTTTT. The V gene is TRBV5-5, the J gene TRBJ1-4; maybe TRBD1 (5 bases). The CDR3 is made up of 15 amino acids. V was pared by 4 bases and J by 4 bases, with 14 bases between. Germline V gene lookup returns CDR1 SGHKS and CDR2 YYEKEE (reference sequence).

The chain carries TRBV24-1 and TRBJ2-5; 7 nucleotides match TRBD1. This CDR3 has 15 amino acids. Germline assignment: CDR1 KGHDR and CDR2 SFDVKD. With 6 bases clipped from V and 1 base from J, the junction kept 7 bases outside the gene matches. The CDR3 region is CATSTDRDFQETQYF. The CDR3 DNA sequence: TGTGCCACCAGTACCGACAGGGATTTCCAAGAGACCCAGTACTTC.

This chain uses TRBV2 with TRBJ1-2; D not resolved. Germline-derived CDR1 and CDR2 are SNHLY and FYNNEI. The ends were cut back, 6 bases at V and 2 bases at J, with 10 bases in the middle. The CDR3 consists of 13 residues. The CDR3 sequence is CASSPASNYGYTF. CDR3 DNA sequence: TGTGCCAGCAGCCCGGCCAGCAACTATGGCTACACCTTC.

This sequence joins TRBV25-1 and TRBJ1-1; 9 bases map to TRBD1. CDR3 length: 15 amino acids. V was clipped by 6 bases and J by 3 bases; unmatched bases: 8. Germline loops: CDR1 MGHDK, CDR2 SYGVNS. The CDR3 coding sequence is TGTGCCAGCAGGTCCGCCGGGACAGGGTACACTGAAGCTTTCTTT. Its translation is CASRSAGTGYTEAFF.

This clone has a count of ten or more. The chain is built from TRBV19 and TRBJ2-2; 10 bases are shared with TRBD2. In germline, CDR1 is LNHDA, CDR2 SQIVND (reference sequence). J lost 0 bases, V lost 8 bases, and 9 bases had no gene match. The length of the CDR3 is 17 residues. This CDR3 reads CASVPSGGPTNTGELFF. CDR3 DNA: TGTGCCAGTGTTCCTAGCGGGGGCCCAACGAACACCGGGGAGCTGTTTTTT. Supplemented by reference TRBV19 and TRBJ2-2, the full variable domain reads DGGITQSPKYLFRKEGQNVTLSCEQNLNHDAMYWYRQDPGQGLRLIYYSQIVNDFQKGDIAEGYSVSREKKESFPLTVTSAQKNPTAFYLCASVPSGGPTNTGELFFGEGSRLTVL.

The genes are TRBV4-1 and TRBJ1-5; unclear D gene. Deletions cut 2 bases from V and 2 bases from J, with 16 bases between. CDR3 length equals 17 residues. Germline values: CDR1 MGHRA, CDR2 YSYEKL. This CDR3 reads CASSQQDLVARNQPQHF. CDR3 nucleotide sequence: TGCGCCAGCAGCCAACAAGACCTCGTGGCACGCAATCAGCCCCAGCATTTT.

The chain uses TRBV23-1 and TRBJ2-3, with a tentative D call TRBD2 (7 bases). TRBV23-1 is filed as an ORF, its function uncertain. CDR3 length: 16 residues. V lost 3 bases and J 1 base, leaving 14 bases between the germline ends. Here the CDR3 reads CASSHRTGGGTDTQYF. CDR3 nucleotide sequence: TGCGCCAGCAGTCATCGGACGGGGGGCGGCACAGATACGCAGTATTTT.

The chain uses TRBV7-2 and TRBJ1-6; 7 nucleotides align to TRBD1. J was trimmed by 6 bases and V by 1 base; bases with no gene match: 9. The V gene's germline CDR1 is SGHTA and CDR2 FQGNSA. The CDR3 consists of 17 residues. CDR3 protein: CASSLVGRQGGNSPLHF. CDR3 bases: TGTGCCAGCAGCTTAGTGGGAAGGCAGGGGGGTAATTCACCCCTCCACTTT.

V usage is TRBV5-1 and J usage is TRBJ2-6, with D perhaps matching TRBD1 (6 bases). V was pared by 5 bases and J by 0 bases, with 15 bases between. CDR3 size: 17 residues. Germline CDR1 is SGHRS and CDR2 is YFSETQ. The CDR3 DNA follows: TGCGCCAGCAGTCGGACAGACCCCAGCTCTGGGGCCAACGTCCTGACTTTC. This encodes CASSRTDPSSGANVLTF.

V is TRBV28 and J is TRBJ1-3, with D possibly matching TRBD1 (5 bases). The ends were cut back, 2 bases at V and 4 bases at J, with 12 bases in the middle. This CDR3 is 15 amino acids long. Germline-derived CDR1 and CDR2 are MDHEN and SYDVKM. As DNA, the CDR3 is TGTGCCAGCAGTTTAAGGCAGGGCCGAGGAAACACCATATATTTT. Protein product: CASSLRQGRGNTIYF. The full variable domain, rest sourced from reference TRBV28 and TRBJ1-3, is DVKVTQSSRYLVKRTGEKVFLECVQDMDHENMFWYRQDPGLGLRLIYFSYDVKMKEKGDIPEGYSVSREKKERFSLILESASTNQTSMYLCASSLRQGRGNTIYFGEGSWLTVV.

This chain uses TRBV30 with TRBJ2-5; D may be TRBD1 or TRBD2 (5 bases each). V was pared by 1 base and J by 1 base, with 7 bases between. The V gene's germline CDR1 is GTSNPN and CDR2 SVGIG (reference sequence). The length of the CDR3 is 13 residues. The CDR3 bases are TGTGCCTGGAGTGAGGGGAGCCAAGAGACCCAGTACTTC. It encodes CAWSEGSQETQYF.

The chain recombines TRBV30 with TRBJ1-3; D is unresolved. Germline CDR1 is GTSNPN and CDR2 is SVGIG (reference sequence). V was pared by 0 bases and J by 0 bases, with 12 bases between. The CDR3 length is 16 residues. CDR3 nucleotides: TGTGCCTGGAGTGTAAAAGGGTTGGGCTCTGGAAACACCATATATTTT. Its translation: CAWSVKGLGSGNTIYF.